This T cell receptor beta chain is drawn from a study of shared T cell receptors in the human thymus. There are 13 residues in the CDR3. Germline V gene sequence: CDR1 SEHNR, CDR2 FQNEAQ (reference sequence). J lost 8 bases, V lost 11 bases, and 12 bases had no gene match. TCRdb's table, derived via immunoSEQ multiplex PCR, lists solely in-frame clones and lacks some. The data hold 500,000 to 850,000 clones, with about 90% observed a single time. The sample was also linked to a second study, of human thymus T cells. That study adds: Donors consisted of healthy Finnish infants (having corrective surgery for congenital heart defects). Surgeons resected thymus tissue during corrective heart surgery.

Input material: thymocytes. The sequence was obtained from a boy younger than two with a congenital heart defect. The chain carries TRBV7-9 and TRBJ2-1; 7 bases are a match to TRBD1. The CDR3 spells CACPGGILHEQFF. In nucleotides, the CDR3 is TGTGCCTGTCCAGGGGGAATTCTCCATGAGCAGTTCTTC. Using reference TRBV7-9 and TRBJ2-1 for the parts outside the CDR3, the full variable domain is DTGVSQNPRHKITKRGQNVTFRCDPISEHNRLYWYRQTLGQGPEFLTYFQNEAQLEKSRLLSDRFSAERPKGSFSTLEIQRTEQGDSAMYLCACPGGILHEQFFGPGTRLTVL.